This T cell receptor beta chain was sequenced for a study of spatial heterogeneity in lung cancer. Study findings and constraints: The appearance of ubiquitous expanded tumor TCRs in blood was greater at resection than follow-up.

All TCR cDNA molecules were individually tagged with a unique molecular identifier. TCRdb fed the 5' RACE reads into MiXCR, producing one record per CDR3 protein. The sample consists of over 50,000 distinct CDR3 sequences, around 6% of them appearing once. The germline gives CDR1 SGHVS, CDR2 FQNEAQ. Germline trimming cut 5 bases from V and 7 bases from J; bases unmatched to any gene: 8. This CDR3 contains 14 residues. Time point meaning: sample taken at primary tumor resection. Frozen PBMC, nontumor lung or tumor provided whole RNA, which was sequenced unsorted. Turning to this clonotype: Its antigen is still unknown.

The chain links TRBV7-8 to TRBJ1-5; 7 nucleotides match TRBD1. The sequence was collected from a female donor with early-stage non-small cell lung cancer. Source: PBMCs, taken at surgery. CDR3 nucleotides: TGTGCCAGCAGCCCAGGGGGGGGATACCAGCCCCAGCATTTT. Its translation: CASSPGGGYQPQHF.